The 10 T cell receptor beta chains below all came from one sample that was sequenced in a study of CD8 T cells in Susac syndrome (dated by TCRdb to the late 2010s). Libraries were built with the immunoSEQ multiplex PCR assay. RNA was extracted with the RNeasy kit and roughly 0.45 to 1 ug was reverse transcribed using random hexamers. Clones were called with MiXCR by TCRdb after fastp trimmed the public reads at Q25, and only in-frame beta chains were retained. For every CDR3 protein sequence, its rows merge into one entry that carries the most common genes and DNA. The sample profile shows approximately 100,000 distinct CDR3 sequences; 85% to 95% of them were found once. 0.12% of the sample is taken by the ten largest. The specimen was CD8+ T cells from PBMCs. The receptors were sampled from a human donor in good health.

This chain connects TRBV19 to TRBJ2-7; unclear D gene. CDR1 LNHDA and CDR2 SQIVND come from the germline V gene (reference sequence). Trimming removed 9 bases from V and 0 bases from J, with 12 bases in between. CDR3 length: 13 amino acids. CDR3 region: CASQRASSYEQYF. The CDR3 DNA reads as TGTGCCAGCCAAAGGGCGAGCTCCTACGAGCAGTACTTC.

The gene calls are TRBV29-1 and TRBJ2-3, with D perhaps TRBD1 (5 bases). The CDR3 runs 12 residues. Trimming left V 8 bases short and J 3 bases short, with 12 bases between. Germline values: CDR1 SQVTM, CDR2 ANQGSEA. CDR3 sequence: CSTGRGTDTQYF. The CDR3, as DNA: TGCAGCACTGGAAGGGGTACAGATACGCAGTATTTT.

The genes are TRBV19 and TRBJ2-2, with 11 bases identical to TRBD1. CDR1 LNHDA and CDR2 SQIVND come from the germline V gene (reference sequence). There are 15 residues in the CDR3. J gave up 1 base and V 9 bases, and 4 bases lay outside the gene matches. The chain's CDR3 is CASGTGGLNTGELFF. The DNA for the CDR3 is TGTGCCAGCGGGACAGGGGGTTTGAACACCGGGGAGCTGTTTTTT.

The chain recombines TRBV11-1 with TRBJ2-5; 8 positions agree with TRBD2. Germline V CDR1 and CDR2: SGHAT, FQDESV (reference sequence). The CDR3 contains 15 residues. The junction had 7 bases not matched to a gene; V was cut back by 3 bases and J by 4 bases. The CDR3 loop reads CASSFDRLALETQYF. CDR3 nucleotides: TGTGCCAGCAGCTTCGATCGACTAGCGCTAGAGACCCAGTACTTC.

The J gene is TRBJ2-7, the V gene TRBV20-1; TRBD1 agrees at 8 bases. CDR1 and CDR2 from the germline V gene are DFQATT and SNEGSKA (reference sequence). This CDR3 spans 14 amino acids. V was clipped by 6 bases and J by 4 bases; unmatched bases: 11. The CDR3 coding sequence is TGCAGTGCCGAGGTGGGGACAGGTCTTTACGAGCAGTACTTC. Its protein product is CSAEVGTGLYEQYF.

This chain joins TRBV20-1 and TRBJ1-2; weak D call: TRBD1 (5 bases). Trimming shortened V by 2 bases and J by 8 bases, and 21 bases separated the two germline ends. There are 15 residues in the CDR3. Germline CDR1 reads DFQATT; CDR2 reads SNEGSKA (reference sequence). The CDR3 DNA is TGCAGTGCTAGACCCCCGGGGCAGGGACTGGGCGGCTACACCTTC. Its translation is CSARPPGQGLGGYTF.

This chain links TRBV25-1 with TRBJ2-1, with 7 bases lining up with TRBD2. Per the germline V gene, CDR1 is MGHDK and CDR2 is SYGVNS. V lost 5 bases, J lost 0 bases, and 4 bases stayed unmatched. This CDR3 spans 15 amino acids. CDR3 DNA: TGTGCCAGCAGTAAGGAGCGGGGCTCCTACAATGAGCAGTTCTTC. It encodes CASSKERGSYNEQFF.

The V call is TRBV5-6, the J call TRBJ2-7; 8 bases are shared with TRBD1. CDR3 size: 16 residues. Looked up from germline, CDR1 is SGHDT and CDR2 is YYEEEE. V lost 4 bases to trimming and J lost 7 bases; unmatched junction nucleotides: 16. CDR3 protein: CASSLDRAGGFREQYF. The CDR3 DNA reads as TGTGCCAGCAGCCTCGACCGGGCAGGGGGCTTTCGGGAGCAGTACTTC.

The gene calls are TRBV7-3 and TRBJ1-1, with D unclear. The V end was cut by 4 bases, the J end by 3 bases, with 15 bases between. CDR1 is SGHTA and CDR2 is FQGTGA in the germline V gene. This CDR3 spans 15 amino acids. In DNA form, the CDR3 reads TGTGCCAGCAGCTATAGAGCGTTAAGGGACACTGAAGCTTTCTTT. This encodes CASSYRALRDTEAFF. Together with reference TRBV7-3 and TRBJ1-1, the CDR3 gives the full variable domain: GAGVSQTPSNKVTEKGKYVELRCDPISGHTALYWYRQSLGQGPEFLIYFQGTGAADDSGLPNDRFFAVRPEGSVSTLKIQRTERGDSAVYLCASSYRALRDTEAFFGQGTRLTVV.

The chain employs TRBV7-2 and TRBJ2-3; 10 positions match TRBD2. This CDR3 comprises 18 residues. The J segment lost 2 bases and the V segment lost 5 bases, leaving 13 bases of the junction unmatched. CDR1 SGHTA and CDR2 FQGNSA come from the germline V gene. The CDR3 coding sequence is TGTGCCAGCAGCCCCACGGGGCTAGCGGGGGCCGACACAGATACGCAGTATTTT. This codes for CASSPTGLAGADTDTQYF.